This T cell receptor (beta chain) was sequenced in a study of T cell responses to AZD1222 COVID-19 vaccine. Germline-derived CDR1 and CDR2 are LGHNA and YSLEER. This CDR3 comprises 15 residues. V lost 0 bases to trimming and J lost 5 bases, with 13 bases between them. This table comes from immunoSEQ multiplex PCR, and its TCRdb copy is limited to in-frame clones, with some not included. The sample lists approximately 150,000 clones; over 75% were seen once. Broader study findings: Nearly half of spike-specific TCRs reportedly target variant regions that are unmutated in the B.1.351 and B.1.1.7 variants. Among AZD1222 vaccinees, only six or seven were seropositive at baseline.

As concerns this clone: What it recognizes is unknown.

This material consisted of peripheral blood, taken 28 days after the second dose of the MenACWY control vaccine. This clonotype was obtained from an adult who received the MenACWY meningococcal vaccine as a control. This chain joins TRBV4-3 and TRBJ1-1, with a possible D match to TRBD1 (6 bases). DNA of the CDR3: TGCGCCAGCAGCCAAGATATGGGGGCGCGGACTGAAGCTTTCTTT. Its protein is CASSQDMGARTEAFF.